Listed below are T cell receptor beta chains from one sample, sequenced in a study of T-cell memory formation after mild COVID-19. TCRdb reprocessed the 5' RACE reads via MiXCR and lists one record per CDR3 protein. Counted here are 350,000 to 400,000 distinct CDR3 sequences, 20% to 25% occurring once; the ten biggest clones make up under 15%. The sequenced sample was PBMCs or a T cell subset sorted from them (not recorded which). All receptors derive from an adult woman who had mild COVID-19 (a few samples of this study predate the infection). Cell type and time point are not known. The CDR3 runs from the conserved cysteine through the conserved F or W. Fields, in order: V gene, J gene, CDR3 protein.

V: TRBV6-6; J: TRBJ2-7; CDR3: CASSYLSSYEQYF
V: TRBV5-1; J: TRBJ1-2; CDR3: CASSFRQGVNYGYTF
V: TRBV20-1; J: TRBJ2-3; CDR3: CSRGVTTDTQYF
V: TRBV7-2; J: TRBJ2-1; CDR3: CASSERGGRTLNEQFF
V: TRBV4-1; J: TRBJ1-1; CDR3: CASSQPGTNTEAFF
V: TRBV10-3; J: TRBJ2-1; CDR3: CAAAPWDRLNEQFF
V: TRBV21-1; J: TRBJ2-2; CDR3: CASSKGGAYTGELFF
V: TRBV5-1; J: TRBJ1-2; CDR3: CASSGTTAIYTF
V: TRBV20-1; J: TRBJ1-1; CDR3: CSAVRALGMGRGFF
V: TRBV20-1; J: TRBJ2-4; CDR3: CSARVTGEIKNIQYF
V: TRBV30; J: TRBJ2-4; CDR3: CAWSVQLAGAKNIQYF
V: TRBV20-1; J: TRBJ2-1; CDR3: CSARGLAVYNEQFF
V: TRBV6-1; J: TRBJ2-2; CDR3: CASGGRLGNTGELFF
V: TRBV4-1; J: TRBJ2-7; CDR3: CASSHKIPGVFDEQYF
V: TRBV4-1; J: TRBJ1-2; CDR3: CASSQDDDPAGTF
V: TRBV7-3; J: TRBJ2-2; CDR3: CASSLQGSNTGELFF
V: TRBV29-1; J: TRBJ2-1; CDR3: CSVPRIEQFF
V: TRBV7-8; J: TRBJ2-5; CDR3: CASSIDDEETQYF
V: TRBV7-8; J: TRBJ2-3; CDR3: CASSLADRGRTDTQYF
V: TRBV27; J: TRBJ1-2; CDR3: CASSQLNHLYGYTF
V: TRBV12-3/TRBV12-4; J: TRBJ2-1; CDR3: CASSLTRGANEQFF
V: TRBV5-4; J: TRBJ2-7; CDR3: CASSSPGRLSYEQYF
V: TRBV4-2; J: TRBJ2-7; CDR3: CASSQNLDSPSYEQYF
V: TRBV27; J: TRBJ2-1; CDR3: CASSLAVVGNEQFF
V: TRBV24-1; J: TRBJ2-2; CDR3: CATSGRIAGELFF
V: TRBV18; J: TRBJ2-3; CDR3: CASSPATLLGTQYF
V: TRBV24-1; J: TRBJ2-3; CDR3: CATSDSGLPATQYF
V: TRBV7-3; J: TRBJ2-1; CDR3: CASSSQGVDRRGFF
V: TRBV24-1; J: TRBJ1-1; CDR3: CATSDFIGTEAFF
V: TRBV12-3/TRBV12-4; J: TRBJ2-1; CDR3: CASSTVAGSRNEQFF
V: TRBV30; J: TRBJ2-5; CDR3: CAWSVIGNPRETQYF
V: TRBV7-9; J: TRBJ2-5; CDR3: CASSFISKTGGGEETQYF
V: TRBV5-1; J: TRBJ2-1; CDR3: CASSPQSSYNEQFF
V: TRBV24-1; J: TRBJ1-1; CDR3: CATSDLGGTEAFF
V: TRBV7-9; J: TRBJ2-7; CDR3: CASSLTTGNHEQYF
V: TRBV6-2/TRBV6-3; J: TRBJ2-5; CDR3: CASSTLAAWKTQYF
V: TRBV7-9; J: TRBJ1-2; CDR3: CASSLVGPGESNYGYTF
V: TRBV5-1; J: TRBJ2-2; CDR3: CASSLASANTGELFF
V: TRBV14; J: TRBJ2-7; CDR3: CASSHRNSVWSYEQYF
V: TRBV27; J: TRBJ2-7; CDR3: CASSVWGGTYEQYF